These 11 T cell receptor beta chains came from one sample sequenced in a study of human T cells and chemical hapten exposure. It was from unfractionated whole blood that total RNA was extracted. TCRdb used MiXCR to reprocess the 5' RACE reads, holding one entry per CDR3 protein. This sample has 100,000 to 120,000 distinct CDR3 sequences, with roughly a fifth found just once. The receptors shown here come from a human donor in good health.

The rearrangement uses TRBV27 and TRBJ1-5; D is perhaps TRBD1 (6 bases). This CDR3 spans 14 amino acids. The germline V and J ends were trimmed by 8 bases and 6 bases, with 17 bases remaining between them. CDR1 and CDR2 (germline): MNHEY, SMNVEV (reference sequence). Here the CDR3 reads CASRTGGAFQPQHF. CDR3 nucleotides: TGTGCCAGCCGAACGGGGGGCGCATTTCAGCCCCAGCATTTT.

This clonotype has at least ten counts. The rearrangement links TRBV5-4 to TRBJ1-2; possible D gene TRBD1, 5 bases. This CDR3 is 12 amino acids long. The V and J ends lost 4 bases and 3 bases respectively, with 7 bases between them. CDR1 and CDR2 (germline): SGHNT, YYREEE (reference sequence). DNA for the CDR3: TGTGCCAGCAGCCCGGGGGACTATGGCTACACCTTC. The encoded protein is CASSPGDYGYTF.

The gene calls are TRBV5-1 and TRBJ2-6; D uncertain. Germline CDR1 and CDR2: SGHRS and YFSETQ. With 4 bases removed from V and 0 bases from J, the gap between germline ends came to 14 bases. CDR3 length: 17 residues. The CDR3, as DNA: TGCGCCAGCAGCCCCCCCTGGATAAGCTCTGGGGCCAACGTCCTGACTTTC. It is translated as CASSPPWISSGANVLTF.

V and J are TRBV10-2 and TRBJ2-3; D remains ambiguous. The V end was cut by 6 bases, the J end by 4 bases, with 8 bases between. CDR1 and CDR2 (germline): WSHSY, SAAADI. The CDR3 extends over 12 amino acids. CDR3 bases: TGCGCCAGCAGGGGCGCGGCAGATACGCAGTATTTT. Translated: CASRGAADTQYF.

This clonotype showed up just a few times. The rearrangement uses TRBV5-1 and TRBJ2-6, with TRBD2 identical over 10 bases. The CDR3 covers 18 residues. CDR1 SGHRS and CDR2 YFSETQ come from the germline V gene. V lost 1 base, J lost 2 bases, and 6 bases stayed unmatched. The CDR3 spells CASSLWELAGAGANVLTF. The CDR3 DNA reads TGCGCCAGCAGCTTGTGGGAGCTAGCGGGAGCTGGGGCCAACGTCCTGACTTTC.

The genes are TRBV30 and TRBJ2-3; a weak D match, TRBD1 (6 bases). The V and J ends lost 3 bases and 4 bases respectively, with 8 bases between them. Germline loops: CDR1 GTSNPN, CDR2 SVGIG (reference sequence). The length of the CDR3 is 12 residues. DNA for the CDR3: TGTGCCTGGAGACAGGGCCCAGATACGCAGTATTTT. Translated, it gives CAWRQGPDTQYF.

Notes on this clonotype: One end of the junction is discordant with germline, which a read error may explain. The rearrangement uses TRBV28 and TRBJ2-5; D is possibly TRBD1 or TRBD2 (5 bases each). This CDR3 is built from 15 residues. The germline gives CDR1 MDHEN, CDR2 SYDVKM. The DNA of the CDR3 is TGTGTCAGCAGTTTAATGACGGGACCAGAAGAGACCCAGTACTTC. Its translation is CVSSLMTGPEETQYF.

The chain joins TRBV2 to TRBJ2-2; TRBD1 aligns across 7 bases. CDR1 is SNHLY, CDR2 FYNNEI, per germline. The CDR3 is 14 residues long. After removal of 7 bases from V and 0 bases from J, the junction contained 2 bases not matched to a gene. CDR3 loop: CASTGTANTGELFF. CDR3 DNA sequence: TGTGCCAGCACCGGGACAGCGAACACCGGGGAGCTGTTTTTT.

The chain carries TRBV7-3 and TRBJ2-7, with TRBD1 matching over 12 bases. CDR3 length: 14 amino acids. The V gene's germline CDR1 is SGHTA and CDR2 FQGTGA. V was clipped by 5 bases and J by 5 bases; unmatched bases: 4. CDR3 sequence: CASSPRDRGHEQYF. CDR3 DNA sequence: TGTGCCAGCAGCCCCCGGGACAGGGGGCACGAGCAGTACTTC.

The CDR3 nucleotides are TGCAGCGTTGGGGACGGGGTTTCTGCGGGAGACTACGAGCAGTACTTC. This sequence encodes CSVGDGVSAGDYEQYF. The J gene is TRBJ2-7, the V gene TRBV29-1; 7 bases line up with TRBD2. The CDR3 length is 16 residues. V was clipped by 4 bases and J by 3 bases; unmatched bases: 15. Germline V gene sequence: CDR1 SQVTM, CDR2 ANQGSEA.

V is TRBV20-1 and J is TRBJ1-3; D is undetermined. This CDR3 is built from 14 residues. The ends were cut back, 1 base at V and 0 bases at J, with 7 bases in the middle. The germline V gene has CDR1 DFQATT and CDR2 SNEGSKA (reference sequence). CDR3 amino acids: CSARAGASGNTIYF. The CDR3 nucleotides read TGCAGTGCTAGAGCCGGCGCCTCTGGAAACACCATATATTTT.